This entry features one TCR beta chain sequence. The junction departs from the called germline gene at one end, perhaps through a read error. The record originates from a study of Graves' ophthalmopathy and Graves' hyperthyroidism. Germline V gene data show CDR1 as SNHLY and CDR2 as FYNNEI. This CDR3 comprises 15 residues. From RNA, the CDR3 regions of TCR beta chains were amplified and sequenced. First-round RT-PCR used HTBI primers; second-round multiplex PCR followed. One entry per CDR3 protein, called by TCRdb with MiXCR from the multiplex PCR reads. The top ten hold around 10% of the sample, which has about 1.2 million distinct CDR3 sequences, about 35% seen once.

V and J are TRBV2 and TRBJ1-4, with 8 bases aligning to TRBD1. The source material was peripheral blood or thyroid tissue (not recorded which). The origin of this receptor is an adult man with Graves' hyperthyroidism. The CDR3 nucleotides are TGTGCCTGCAGCGGACAGGGACGGACTAATGAAAAACTGTTTTTT. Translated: CACSGQGRTNEKLFF.